This TCR beta chain comes out of a study of cytomegalovirus exposure and HLA in healthy donors. Study context: The early release's HLA-typed donors yielded tens of millions of unique TCRs. Study findings and constraints: Reports state that TCR beta sequences accurately predicted most subjects' HLA-A and HLA-B alleles.

To note about this clone: Its antigen is unknown.

Both 60 Vbeta primers and 13 Jbeta primers went into the PCR. TCRdb's copy holds only in-frame clones and misses some; the assay was immunoSEQ multiplex PCR. This table holds 100,000 to 150,000 clones, roughly two thirds found once. Germline assignment: CDR1 MNHEY and CDR2 SMNVEV (reference sequence). This CDR3 comprises 15 residues. The sample taken for sequencing was PBMCs. The receptor comes from a man aged 25-40 years in good health and CMV-seropositive. This chain joins TRBV27 and TRBJ2-5; 9 bases line up with TRBD1. The J call may be faulty, since TRBJ2-7 better matches the DNA end. The CDR3 loop reads CASSNPQGAVYEQYF. DNA for the CDR3: TGTGCCAGCTCGAACCCACAGGGGGCTGTTTACGAGCAGTACTTC.